The T cell receptor (beta chain) described here comes from a study of shared clonotypes between healthy human individuals. Study-level information: Plates per donor: three CD4 naive, three CD4 memory, two CD8 naive, one CD8 memory. Findings and limits, study-wide: Clonotype sharing levels among donors were expected to vary with sequencing depth.

Those who donated were healthy HIV-negative adults, with no recent acute infections or vaccinations reported. CD45RA+ naive and CD45RA-negative memory subsets were separated from CD4+ cells. Assay: immunoSEQ multiplex PCR; the TCRdb copy retains only in-frame clones and omits some. The top ten hold 0.5% to 0.65% of the sample, which has around 980,000 clones, 78% seen once. Worth noting for this clone: What it recognizes is unknown.

V lost 4 bases and J lost 4, with 10 bases in between. The CDR3 sequence is 14 residues long. Per the germline V gene, CDR1 is SGHTA and CDR2 is FQGNSA. The chain links TRBV7-2 to TRBJ2-2, with D possibly matching TRBD2 (6 bases). The sequenced sample consisted of memory CD4+ T cells from PBMCs. The subset was: CD45RA-negative fraction. This sequence originates from a man younger than 35 in good health. Some clones in this sample may be carry-over from other donors' samples. CDR3 DNA sequence: TGTGCCAGCAGCTGGGGAGCGGGCACCGGGGAGCTGTTTTTT. It specifies CASSWGAGTGELFF.